These 8 T cell receptor beta chains share one sample of origin, sequenced in a study of beta chain features in type 1 diabetes. Study-wide results and caveats: For Type 1 diabetes patients, all four CD4+ subsets carried TCRB CDR3s that were moderately but significantly shorter.

The antigens these receptors bind are not known. The investigators reverse transcribed all of the isolated RNA, so they sequenced expressed TCRB transcripts. Assay: immunoSEQ multiplex PCR; the TCRdb copy retains only in-frame clones and omits some. The profile shows some 150,000 clones, approximately 9.1% of them singletons. The sequenced sample consisted of central memory CD4+ T cells from blood. These receptor sequences come from a woman aged 25 to 45 with type 1 diabetes.

This clone was detected a few times. Other DNA sequences in the same sample also yield this CDR3. V gene TRBV29-1 combines with J gene TRBJ2-7, with 9 nucleotides matching TRBD1. V was clipped by 5 bases and J by 3 bases; unmatched bases: 5. Germline V gene lookup returns CDR1 SQVTM and CDR2 ANQGSEA. This CDR3 comprises 13 residues. CDR3 DNA: TGCAGCGTTCCCGGACAGGGGAACTACGAGCAGTACTTC. Protein sequence: CSVPGQGNYEQYF.

The CDR3 here is CASSLQGTDTQYF. The CDR3 coding sequence is TGTGCCAGCAGCTTGCAGGGGACAGATACGCAGTATTTT. The V gene is TRBV7-2, the J gene TRBJ2-3; tentative D call: TRBD1 (6 bases). The germline V gene encodes CDR1 SGHTA and CDR2 FQGNSA. V lost 3 bases, J lost 3 bases, and 7 bases lay in between. This CDR3 region has 13 residues. Looking up the rest from reference TRBV7-2 and TRBJ2-3 gives the full variable domain: GAGVSQSPSNKVTEKGKDVELRCDPISGHTALYWYRQSLGQGLEFLIYFQGNSAPDKSGLPSDRFSAERTGGSVSTLTIQRTQQEDSAVYLCASSLQGTDTQYFGPGTRLTVL.

This clone was seen a handful of times. This chain links TRBV6-6 with TRBJ1-2; D not certain. The CDR3 has 13 residues. Looked up from germline, CDR1 is MNHNY and CDR2 is SVGAGI (reference sequence). The V gene lost 5 bases and the J gene lost 3 bases, with 10 bases spanning the gap. The CDR3 loop reads CASSQYGDYGYTF. The CDR3, as DNA: TGTGCCAGCAGTCAGTACGGGGACTATGGCTACACCTTC.

This clone was seen more than once but under ten times. The chain links TRBV5-1 to TRBJ2-1; TRBD2 matches at 10 bases. The CDR3 runs to 15 residues. Unmatched junction bases numbered 4, after V lost 4 bases and J lost 3 bases. CDR1 is SGHRS and CDR2 is YFSETQ in the germline V gene. The CDR3 sequence is CASSRTSGLYNEQFF. CDR3 nucleotide sequence: TGCGCCAGCAGCCGGACTAGCGGCCTCTACAATGAGCAGTTCTTC.

This clone showed up just a few times. This chain connects TRBV11-2 to TRBJ1-1; the D gene is possibly TRBD1 (5 bases). The germline gives CDR1 SGHAT, CDR2 FQNNGV. V was cut by 4 bases and J by 11 bases, with 17 bases left in between. The length of the CDR3 is 13 residues. CDR3 nucleotide sequence: TGTGCCAGCAGCTCAGAAGGACGGCGGGGGGCTTTCTTT. Translating it yields CASSSEGRRGAFF.

This clone has more than one count but fewer than ten. The rearrangement links TRBV30 to TRBJ1-5; D gene unclear. Trimming left V 2 bases short and J 3 bases short, with 11 bases between. Germline V gives CDR1 GTSNPN, CDR2 SVGIG (reference sequence). This CDR3 is built from 14 residues. CDR3 region: CAWSPWQDNQPQHF. The DNA of the CDR3 is TGTGCCTGGAGTCCCTGGCAGGACAATCAGCCCCAGCATTTT.

This chain uses TRBV7-2 with TRBJ2-7; 12 bases match TRBD2. Trimming removed 6 bases from V and 11 bases from J; junction bases left unmatched: 11. Germline CDR1 is SGHTA and CDR2 is FQGNSA. The CDR3 extends over 14 amino acids. The CDR3 DNA follows: TGTGCCAGCAGTTCTAGCGGGAGGGCAAATATGGAGTACTTC. Protein sequence: CASSSSGRANMEYF.

This clone was seen a handful of times. The genes are TRBV7-6 and TRBJ2-5, with D unresolved. Trimming removed 2 bases from V and 6 bases from J, with 10 bases in between. Per the germline V gene, CDR1 is SGHVS and CDR2 is FNYEAQ. This CDR3 contains 13 residues. In nucleotides, the CDR3 is TGTGCCAGCAGCTTATTCCAGATAAAGACCCAGTACTTC. This translates into CASSLFQIKTQYF.